This TCR beta chain originates from a study of identical twins. The V end was cut by 0 bases, the J end by 2 bases, with 10 bases between. The CDR3 runs 15 residues. From germline, CDR1 is LGHDT and CDR2 YNNKEL (reference sequence). This clonotype was found many times. No donor was unhealthy or non-Caucasian. TCRdb reanalysed the 5' RACE reads using MiXCR and keeps one entry per CDR3 protein. The profile covers 700,000 or so distinct CDR3 sequences, with 8% to 9% appearing a single time and approximately 0.94% taken by the ten largest. These same data were also listed under a study on yellow fever vaccine responses in identical twins. That work contributes: The authors reported partly convergent, partly personalized vaccine responses in identical twins.

The gene calls are TRBV3-1 and TRBJ1-1; D remains ambiguous. This sequence originates from a young woman in good health. The sample comprised PBMCs. The CDR3, as DNA: TGTGCCAGCAGCCAAGACGGAAGGTCTAACACTGAAGCTTTCTTT. This gives the protein CASSQDGRSNTEAFF.